The source of this TCR beta chain is a study of blood T cell repertoires in COVID-19. Study at large: Italy, Spain and the United States were the sources of the convalescent and acute COVID-19 samples. Sources were T cells, B-cell-depleted T cells, or PBMCs; the material itself was cDNA or gDNA.

The data were produced by immunoSEQ multiplex PCR, yet TCRdb's version contains in-frame clones alone and is incomplete. This table holds tens of thousands of clones, approximately 81% found once. In Seattle, patients joined the study during active infection and were tracked longitudinally. Per the germline V gene, CDR1 is SGHNT and CDR2 is YYREEE (reference sequence). The CDR3 is made up of 17 amino acids. V was cut by 0 bases and J by 2 bases, with 17 bases left in between. This receptor was taken from a woman over 75 with COVID-19, enrolled during active disease. V gene TRBV5-4 combines with J gene TRBJ2-5; D perhaps matches TRBD2 (6 bases). The sequenced material came from peripheral blood. The CDR3: CASSLANRVAGQETQYF. As DNA, the CDR3 is TGTGCCAGCAGCTTGGCCAATCGGGTCGCGGGACAAGAGACCCAGTACTTC. Using reference TRBV5-4 and TRBJ2-5 for the parts outside the CDR3, the full variable domain is ETGVTQSPTHLIKTRGQQVTLRCSSQSGHNTVSWYQQALGQGPQFIFQYYREEENGRGNFPPRFSGLQFPNYSSELNVNALELDDSALYLCASSLANRVAGQETQYFGPGTRLLVL.